This is a list of T cell receptor beta chains from one sample in a study of spatial heterogeneity in lung cancer. TCRdb analysed the 5' RACE reads with MiXCR anew, one entry per CDR3 protein. The sample records around 63,000 distinct CDR3 sequences, about 6.6% being singletons. The sample here was PBMCs, taken at surgery. These receptor sequences come from a female donor with early-stage non-small cell lung cancer. The CDR3 runs from the conserved cysteine through the conserved F or W. A D gene is named only where the DNA matches it firmly. Size is omitted from some rows. Given values are once, few, many or a class for expanded clones.

v_call	clone_size	j_call	d_call	cdr3_aa	cdr3_nt
TRBV10-3	-	TRBJ2-5	TRBD1	CARGKNRGCQETQYF	TGTGCCAGGGGGAAAAACAGGGGTTGCCAAGAGACCCAGTACTTC
TRBV24-1	many	TRBJ2-1	-	CATSDFSVGNNEQFF	TGTGCCACCAGTGATTTTAGTGTAGGTAACAATGAGCAGTTCTTC
TRBV12-5	many	TRBJ2-5	TRBD2	CASGLTRSGGADETQYF	TGTGCTAGTGGTTTGACCCGCAGCGGGGGGGCTGACGAGACCCAGTACTTC
TRBV5-1	few	TRBJ2-3	-	CASSGETGYTDTQYF	TGCGCCAGCTCAGGGGAAACGGGCTACACAGATACGCAGTATTTT
TRBV3-1	many	TRBJ2-3	-	CASSQDSKGTQYF	TGTGCCAGCAGCCAAGATAGCAAAGGTACGCAGTATTTT
TRBV10-3	many	TRBJ2-1	TRBD2	CAISDGTSGGAWNEQFF	TGTGCCATCAGTGACGGGACTAGCGGGGGGGCCTGGAATGAGCAGTTCTTC
TRBV29-1	-	TRBJ1-1	TRBD1	CSVVGGNTEAFF	TGCAGCGTGGTAGGGGGCAACACTGAAGCTTTCTTT
TRBV4-1	few	TRBJ2-5	TRBD2	CTSSQGSGGALSETQYF	TGCACCAGCAGCCAAGGAAGCGGGGGGGCATTATCCGAGACCCAGTACTTC
TRBV11-3	many	TRBJ2-1	TRBD1	CASSLVGTGYNEQFF	TGTGCCAGCAGCTTAGTAGGGACAGGGTACAATGAGCAGTTCTTC
TRBV20-1	-	TRBJ1-1	-	CSASPVGTATEAFF	TGCAGTGCCAGCCCTGTCGGTACGGCCACTGAAGCTTTCTTT
TRBV6-1	few	TRBJ1-5	-	CASSEAGSQPQHF	TGTGCCAGCAGTGAAGCTGGGTCTCAGCCCCAGCATTTT
TRBV19	-	TRBJ2-1	-	CASKDRRSSYNEQFF	TGTGCCAGTAAGGACCGAAGAAGCTCCTACAATGAGCAGTTCTTC
TRBV5-6	few	TRBJ1-1	-	CASSLAPGARDEAFF	TGTGCCAGCAGCTTGGCACCCGGGGCTAGAGATGAAGCTTTCTTT
TRBV3-1	-	TRBJ2-7	TRBD2	CASSQEASGPSYEQYF	TGTGCCAGCAGCCAAGAGGCTAGCGGGCCTTCCTACGAGCAGTACTTC
TRBV28	many	TRBJ2-3	-	CASSLLAGAGTDTQYF	TGTGCCAGCAGTTTATTGGCTGGAGCAGGCACAGATACGCAGTATTTT
TRBV5-6	few	TRBJ2-3	-	CASSSLAGYPGSDTQYF	TGTGCCAGCAGCTCATTGGCGGGCTACCCCGGATCAGATACGCAGTATTTT
TRBV20-1	-	TRBJ2-1	TRBD2	CSGVAGNNEQFF	TGCAGTGGCGTAGCGGGAAACAATGAGCAGTTCTTC
TRBV27	many	TRBJ2-5	TRBD2	CASSGGDAQEETQYF	TGTGCCAGCAGCGGGGGGGACGCCCAGGAGGAGACCCAGTACTTC
TRBV9	many	TRBJ1-1	-	CASSPRLTLGTEAFF	TGTGCCAGCAGCCCAAGACTTACCCTGGGGACTGAAGCTTTCTTT
TRBV28	many	TRBJ1-5	TRBD1	CASNSGQGHQPQHF	TGTGCCAGCAACTCCGGACAGGGTCATCAGCCCCAGCATTTT
TRBV20-1	many	TRBJ2-1	-	CSALRGAHNEQFF	TGCAGTGCTCTTAGGGGGGCACACAATGAGCAGTTCTTC
TRBV3-1	-	TRBJ1-1	TRBD1	CASSPTGVTEAFF	TGTGCCAGCAGTCCGACAGGGGTGACTGAAGCTTTCTTT